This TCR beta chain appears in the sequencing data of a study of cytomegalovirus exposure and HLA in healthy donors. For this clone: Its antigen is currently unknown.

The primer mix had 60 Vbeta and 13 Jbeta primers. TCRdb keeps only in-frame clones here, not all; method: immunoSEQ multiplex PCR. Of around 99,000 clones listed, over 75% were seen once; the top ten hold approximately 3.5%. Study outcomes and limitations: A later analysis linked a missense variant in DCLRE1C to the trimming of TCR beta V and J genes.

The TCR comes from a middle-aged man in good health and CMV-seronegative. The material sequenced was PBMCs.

As DNA, the CDR3 is TGTGCCAGCAGCCAAGGACGAGCGGGAGGAGGGGAGACCCAGTACTTC. Its protein product is CASSQGRAGGGETQYF. The chain has TRBV14 and TRBJ2-5, with TRBD2 identical over 9 bases. V was clipped by 1 base and J by 5 bases; unmatched bases: 8. Germline V CDR1 and CDR2: SGHDN, FVKESK. CDR3 length equals 16 residues.